This TCR beta chain was observed in a study of blood T cell repertoires in COVID-19. Study-wide context: The cDNA or gDNA used as material had been derived from T cells, B-cell-depleted T cells, or PBMCs.

Up to 2 weeks before entering the study, exposed participants had met a COVID-19 case. Sequencing was performed with immunoSEQ multiplex PCR; in TCRdb, only in-frame clones are kept and a portion is missing. Here the sample spans 250,000 to 400,000 clones, 85% being singletons. Germline-derived CDR1 and CDR2 are SGDLS and YYNGEE. The length of the CDR3 is 14 residues. J was trimmed by 2 bases and V by 4 bases; bases with no gene match: 4. This TCR derives from a woman in her thirties who had been exposed to COVID-19. The sample taken for sequencing was PBMCs or T cells enriched from blood (not recorded which). The J gene is TRBJ1-1, the V gene TRBV9, with 8 bases that match TRBD1. This chain's CDR3 is CASSPGQVNTEAFF. The CDR3 DNA is TGTGCCAGCAGCCCGGGACAGGTCAACACTGAAGCTTTCTTT.